This T cell receptor (beta chain) was sequenced for a study of CD8 T cells in ankylosing spondylitis. Concerning this clonotype: Its antigen is as yet unknown.

Whole-study results and caveats: Made up of roughly 8 highly homologous variants, a TCR beta motif appeared characteristic of ankylosing spondylitis blood.

TCRdb re-derived calls from the 5' RACE reads in MiXCR, one entry per CDR3 protein. Of under 550,000 distinct CDR3 sequences in the sample, roughly 25% were seen once. This receptor was taken from a male donor with ankylosing spondylitis. The sequenced material came from blood, either unsorted or a sorted T cell fraction (not recorded which).

DNA of the CDR3: TGCGCCAGCAGCCCCCGTGGGGGTCAGAACTACGAGCAGTACTTC. This encodes CASSPRGGQNYEQYF. The chain couples TRBV5-1 to TRBJ2-7, with D possibly being TRBD1 or TRBD2 (5 bases each). The germline gives CDR1 SGHRS, CDR2 YFSETQ. The CDR3 spans 15 residues. V was trimmed by 4 bases and J by 3 bases, leaving 17 bases between them.